This T cell receptor (beta chain) originates from a study of cytomegalovirus exposure and HLA in healthy donors (dated by TCRdb to 2016 to 2017). For the study in its entirety: According to an earlier analysis of several hundred of the donors, some 180 million T cells yielded 117 million unique TCR beta sequences and about 300 Gb of sequence data. Rather than using new phenotypic data, the later analysis identified candidate immune exposures from TCR beta sequences and from how often those sequences occurred across donors. An early release that covered more than 550 HLA-typed donors contained about 300 gigabases of sequencing data and tens of millions of unique TCR sequences. Across 300 to 400 genotyped donors of the cohort, an average of roughly 230,000 unique TCR beta nucleotide sequences per donor were sequenced, and 15% to 20% of those sequences were non-productive. The number of typed donors differed by locus: about 620-640 for A, B, C, DRB1 and DQB1; 522 for DQA1; over 600 for DPA1; and about 450 for DPB1. The study profiled the T cell repertoires of hundreds of subjects by immunosequencing and related them to cytomegalovirus serostatus. Class I and class II HLA loci were covered by the typing at four-digit resolution. The genetic ancestry cluster associated with self-reported Caucasian donors included 80% to 90% of the roughly 380 genotyped donors. Every repertoire in the discovery cohort had been generated on one and the same sequencing platform. Donor age, sex, ethnicity and CMV serostatus were compiled alongside the repertoire data. Four to six DR-DQ haplotypes were handled as single units for association and clustering, since linkage in the cohort was strong. To predict cytomegalovirus infection status, the study combined high-throughput TCR immunosequencing, statistical association of individual TCRs with disease status, and machine learning. Along with the approximately 670-subject first cohort, a separate validation cohort of over a hundred different subjects was used. In an earlier analysis of 500 to 650 of the donors, high-throughput TCR beta sequencing was used to judge whether each TCR beta V gene segment behaved as functional or pseudogenic. A later genetic analysis used genome-wide SNP genotypes for about three fifths of the 666 donors, treating that subset as a discovery cohort. A later analysis re-analyzed previously published TCR beta repertoires from roughly 630 donors and added high-resolution HLA genotyping to study TCR occurrence patterns. The study aimed to test whether signatures of past pathogen exposure could be identified by cataloging public T cell receptors. Overall study results and their limits: In a later analysis, TCR association rates were found to vary across HLA loci, with the most associated TCRs seen for DRB1 alleles and the fewest for HLA-C alleles. In both the original and validation cohorts, the classifier was reported to diagnose cytomegalovirus status with high specificity and sensitivity. A later analysis reported that several top co-occurrence clusters appeared linked to parvovirus B19, influenza, CMV and Epstein-Barr virus. A further reported finding was that TCR beta sequences accurately predicted the HLA-A and HLA-B alleles for most subjects in the first cohort. Compared with equally common non-associated chains, HLA-associated TCR beta chains in a later analysis were more clonally expanded and had lower generation probabilities. Specific HLA alleles were associated with over 15,000 TCR beta sequences at a false discovery rate of 0.05 in a later analysis. This cohort had only TCR beta chains sequenced, and the lack of alpha or paired-chain data limited which features could be detected. Correlated functional status among segregating V segments might reflect linkage disequilibrium, but an unknown experimental factor could not be ruled out. The only immune exposure information available for the cohort was CMV serostatus. Presence/absence analyses assumed roughly uniform sequencing depth across donors, an assumption that may not hold. A few of the identified cytomegalovirus-associated TCR beta chains were confirmed in vitro to be specific for cytomegalovirus antigens. Strong co-occurrence of HLA alleles, especially DR and DQ, made assigning TCR associations to individual alleles difficult. A later genetic analysis reported fewer N-insertions in productive TCRs among donors in an Asian-associated ancestry cluster than the roughly 700-donor mean. The earlier analysis of some 540 of the donors excluded around 17 rarely observed V segments, including chromosome 9 orphons, because counts were too low. Broadly in line with IMGT annotations, most TCR beta V segments showed up in productive rearrangements about 87% or about 30% of the time in an earlier analysis of some 590 of the donors. A later analysis found that most CMV-associated TCR beta chains appeared HLA-restricted, with HLA associations seemingly driven largely by CMV exposure. The study listed around 160 TCR beta chains as associated with cytomegalovirus. Because the 87-base-pair reads could not distinguish some IMGT-functional V segments, including TRBV6-2 and TRBV6-3, those segments were excluded. Across donors, most TCR sequences were observed very rarely, whereas some public TCRs were present in many individuals. A later genetic analysis associated a missense DCLRE1C variant with V-gene and J-gene trimming of TCR beta chains, and an independent cohort replicated the association. Because some donors lacked HLA typing at each locus, the association tests relied only on the typed subset. The sequencing pipeline was judged likely to have produced a cluster of highly shared sequence variants as a technical artifact. According to the authors, the approach could potentially be generalized to other disease states and immunological phenotypes.

On this clone itself: It has no known antigen specificity. Nothing much larger sits one base from this clone, and base qualities are not available.

Sequences SGDLS (CDR1) and YYNGEE (CDR2) are obtained from the germline V gene. The CDR3 runs 15 residues from the cysteine to the phenylalanine. The DNA shown is the 45-base CDR3, in frame from base 1. After removal of 2 bases from V and 2 bases from J, the junction retains 2 bases not matched to a gene. The cohort comprised several hundred healthy bone marrow donors. At the time of sampling, every cohort member was nominally healthy, though immune exposures that went unrecorded were likely present. The donor was CMV seropositive and was included in the group of some 290 seropositive cohort members. A peripheral blood sample was provided by each donor, and peripheral blood mononuclear cells were used for TCR beta sequencing. Genomic DNA was extracted from the blood cell samples with the Qiagen DNeasy Blood Extraction Kit. The library relied on the immunoSEQ multiplex PCR assay. The multiplex PCR relied on a mix of 60 forward primers for TCR Vbeta segments and 13 reverse primers for TCR Jbeta segments. A multiplex PCR assay on genomic DNA amplified the CDR3 region of rearranged TCR beta genes. The amplified TCR beta libraries were sequenced on the Illumina HiSeq System as 87-base-pair reads. As for the original processing: Across the 700 or so repertoires, a later analysis counted tens of millions of unique TCR beta chains, roughly 11 million of which were shared by at least two donors. A nearest-neighbor algorithm error-corrected the raw reads and collapsed the reads into unique sequences, merging closely related sequences to remove PCR and sequencing errors. CDR3 sequences were aligned to IMGT reference sequences to assign V, D and J gene segments. Each retained sequence needed at least a six-nucleotide match to both a V gene segment and a J gene segment. A rearrangement was called productive if the CDR3 had no stop codons and remained in frame with V and J, and every other rearrangement was called non-productive. CDR3 was defined by IMGT convention, running from the second conserved V-encoded cysteine to the conserved J-encoded phenylalanine. Sequences without an unambiguous match to a single V gene segment were excluded from the earlier analysis of a few hundred of the donors. An earlier analysis of 587 of the donors classified V segments as functional when productive rearrangements were above 56.7% and as segregating when the standard deviation between donors was above 5%. A statistical classification framework was developed to diagnose cytomegalovirus status using the catalog of TCR beta chain sequences. A later analysis assigned V and J genes by comparing TCR nucleotide sequences with IMGT/GENE-DB human TR gene sequences. In a later analysis, CDR3 sequences and most-parsimonious VDJ recombination scenarios were assigned using the TCRdist pipeline. In a later analysis, each TCR beta chain was defined by its CDR3 amino acid sequence together with its V-gene family, and reads without a unique V-gene family were excluded. As a way to deal with suspected cross-contamination and a sequencing artifact, a later analysis dropped roughly 600 nucleotide sequences that were highly shared and had low generation probability. In a later analysis, a clonal expansion index was calculated for each public chain from normalized within-repertoire ranks of inferred template counts. A later analysis computed generation probabilities with a VDJ recombination model fitted to out-of-frame rearrangements, and checked the results against IGoR. A later analysis scored TCR-TCR, TCR-HLA and TCR-CMV co-occurrence with hypergeometric tests, applying a repertoire-size bias correction to TCR pairs. False discovery rates were estimated in a later analysis by permuting HLA or CMV assignments 20 times. In a later analysis, co-occurring TCRs were grouped using DBSCAN, with TCRdist sequence similarity added in when clustering inside HLA-allele-positive subsets. Co-occurrence clustering excluded repertoires with fewer than 30,000 or more than 120,000 public chains, plus five with anomalous nucleotide sharing. In TCRdb, the immuneACCESS table is reduced to in-frame sequences with V and J assigned. These tables do not hold every clone; where another copy was compared, an unresolved V gene accounts for under half, and the others remain unexplained. The DNA was the basis for D and trimming; V, J and clone size are from that table. This sample lists 240,000 or so clones; 81% were detected once. In total, the top ten clones hold almost 8% of the sample.

This receptor chain uses TRBV9 and TRBJ2-2; TRBD2 fits 8 bases in the junction. Input material: PBMCs. This TCR was recovered from a woman in her sixties or seventies in good health and CMV-seropositive. At the DNA level, the sequence is TGTGCCAGCAGCGTCCGGGAGGGTAACACCGGGGAGCTGTTTTTT. It specifies CASSVREGNTGELFF.